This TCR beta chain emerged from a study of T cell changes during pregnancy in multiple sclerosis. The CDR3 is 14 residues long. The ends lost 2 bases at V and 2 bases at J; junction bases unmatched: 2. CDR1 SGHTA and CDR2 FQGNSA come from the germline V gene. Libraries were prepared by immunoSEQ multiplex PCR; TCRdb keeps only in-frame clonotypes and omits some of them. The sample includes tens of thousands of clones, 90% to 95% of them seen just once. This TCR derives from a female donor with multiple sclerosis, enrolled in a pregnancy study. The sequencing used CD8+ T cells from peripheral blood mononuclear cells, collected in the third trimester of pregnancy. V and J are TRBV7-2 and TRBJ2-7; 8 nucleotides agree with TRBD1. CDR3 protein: CASSLRDRTYEQYF. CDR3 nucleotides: TGTGCCAGCAGCTTAAGGGACAGGACCTACGAGCAGTACTTC. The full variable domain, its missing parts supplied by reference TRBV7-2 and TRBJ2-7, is GAGVSQSPSNKVTEKGKDVELRCDPISGHTALYWYRQSLGQGLEFLIYFQGNSAPDKSGLPSDRFSAERTGGSVSTLTIQRTQQEDSAVYLCASSLRDRTYEQYFGPGTRLTVT.